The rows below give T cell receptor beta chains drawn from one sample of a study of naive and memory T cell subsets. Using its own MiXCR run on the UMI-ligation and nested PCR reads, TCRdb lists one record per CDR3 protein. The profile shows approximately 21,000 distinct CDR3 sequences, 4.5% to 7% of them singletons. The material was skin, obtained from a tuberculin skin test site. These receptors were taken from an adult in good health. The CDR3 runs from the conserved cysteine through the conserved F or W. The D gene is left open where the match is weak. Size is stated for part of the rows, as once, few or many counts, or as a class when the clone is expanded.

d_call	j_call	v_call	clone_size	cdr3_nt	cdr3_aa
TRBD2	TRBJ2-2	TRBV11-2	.	TGTGCCAGCAGCCCCCCGACTAGCGGGATGCAAAACACCGGGGAGCTGTTTTTT	CASSPPTSGMQNTGELFF
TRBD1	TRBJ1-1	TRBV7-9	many	TGTGCCAGCAGCCCATCCAGGACAGGGCCTAGCGCTGAAGCTTTCTTT	CASSPSRTGPSAEAFF
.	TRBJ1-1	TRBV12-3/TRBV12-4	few	TGTGCCAGCAGTTTCGGCGGGAACACTGAAGCTTTCTTT	CASSFGGNTEAFF
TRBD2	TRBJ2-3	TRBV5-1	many	TGCGCCAGCAGCCATGGACCCGTGCGGGAGGCGCAGTATTTT	CASSHGPVREAQYF
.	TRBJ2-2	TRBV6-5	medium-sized	TGTGCCAGCAGTCCTTCCGAGGCCGGGGAGCTGTTTTTT	CASSPSEAGELFF
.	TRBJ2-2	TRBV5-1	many	TGCGCCAGCAGCTTGTCATTTTCCGCCGGGGAGCTGTTTTTT	CASSLSFSAGELFF
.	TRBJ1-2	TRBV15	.	TGTGCCACCAGCAGTCAGGGAAACTATGGCTACACCTTC	CATSSQGNYGYTF
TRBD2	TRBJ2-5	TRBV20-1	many	TGCAGTGCTGCCCCTATTAGCGGGAGAGCGACCCTTGGTGAGACCCAGTACTTC	CSAAPISGRATLGETQYF
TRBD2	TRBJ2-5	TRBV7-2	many	TGTGCCAGCAGTAGTTCTAGCGGGAGGGCTAGAGAGACCCAGTACTTC	CASSSSSGRARETQYF
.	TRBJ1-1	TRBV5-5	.	TGTGCCAGCAGCGACCCGGGGGGGGGGAACACTGAAGCTTTCTTT	CASSDPGGGNTEAFF
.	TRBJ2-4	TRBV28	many	TGTGCCAGCAATTCCGGAGGGGACAAAAACATTCAGTACTTC	CASNSGGDKNIQYF
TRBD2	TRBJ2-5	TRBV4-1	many	TGCGCCAGCAGCCAATCTAGCGGGAAAGAGACCCAGTACTTC	CASSQSSGKETQYF
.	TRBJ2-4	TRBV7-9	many	TGTGCCAGCAGCTTAGTGGGCGGAGCCAAAAACATTCAGTACTTC	CASSLVGGAKNIQYF
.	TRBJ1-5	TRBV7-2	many	TGTGCCAGCAGCCAGGACCCGGGGGATCAGCCCCAGCATTTT	CASSQDPGDQPQHF
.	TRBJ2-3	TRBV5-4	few	TGTGCCAGCAGCTGGGTGGGAGATACGCAGTATTTT	CASSWVGDTQYF
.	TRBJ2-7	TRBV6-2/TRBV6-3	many	TGTGCCAGCAACCAGGGGACCGAGCAGTACTTC	CASNQGTEQYF
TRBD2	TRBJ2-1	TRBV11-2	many	TGTGCCAGCAGCTTAGATGGGACTAGCGAGTTCTTC	CASSLDGTSEFF
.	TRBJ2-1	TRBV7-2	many	TGTGCCAGCAGCCCGGTCGGGCTGCACTACAATGAGCAGTTCTTC	CASSPVGLHYNEQFF
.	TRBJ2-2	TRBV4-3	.	TGCGCCAGCAGGAGTAGCTCGCACACCGGGGAGCTGTTTTTT	CASRSSSHTGELFF
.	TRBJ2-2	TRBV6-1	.	TGTGCCAGCTCATCGAAATGGTGGGGGGAGAACACCGGGGAGCTGTTTTTT	CASSSKWWGENTGELFF
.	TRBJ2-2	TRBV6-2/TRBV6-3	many	TGTGCCAGCAGGCGCACCGGGGAGCTGTTTTTT	CASRRTGELFF
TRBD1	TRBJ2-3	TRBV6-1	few	TGTGCCAGCAGTGAAGAGGCAGGGGGCGCAGATACGCAGTATTTT	CASSEEAGGADTQYF